Following are 28 T cell receptor beta chains from one sample sequenced in a study of chemoradiotherapy in HPV16-positive cancers (dated by TCRdb to 2021 to 2024). Libraries came from the immunoSEQ multiplex PCR assay. TCRdb obtained this table from immuneACCESS and retained in-frame rearrangements with V and J assigned. These tables miss some clones; where compared with another copy, unresolved V genes account for less than half of the shortfall, and the remainder is unexplained. Here the sample has roughly 39,000 clones; roughly three quarters occur a single time. The ten largest clones take up about 4.8% of the sample. The sample in question was blood, obtained from a patient who underwent chemoradiotherapy. The receptors were sampled from a human donor with HPV-associated anogenital cancer.

This clone has only one observation. The chain has TRBV6-5 and TRBJ2-5, with TRBD2 matching over 11 bases. The CDR3 loop spans 16 amino acids. CDR1 and CDR2 from the germline V gene are MNHEY and SVGAGI. J gave up 4 bases and V 0 bases, and 4 bases lay outside the gene matches. DNA of the CDR3: TGTGCCAGCAGTTACTCGACCGGGACTAGCGGAGAGACCCAGTACTTC. As protein: CASSYSTGTSGETQYF.

This clone came up once. This chain links TRBV19 with TRBJ1-5, with D unresolved. The CDR3 is 15 amino acids. V lost 0 bases to trimming and J lost 1 base, with 7 bases between them. Looked up from germline, CDR1 is LNHDA and CDR2 is SQIVND (reference sequence). CDR3 nucleotide sequence: TGTGCCAGTAGTATAGATGGAGGAAGCAATCAGCCCCAGCATTTT. Translating it yields CASSIDGGSNQPQHF.

The chain employs TRBV10-2 and TRBJ1-2; 7 bases fit TRBD1. The CDR3 is 14 amino acids. The junction had 4 bases not matched to a gene; V was cut back by 4 bases and J by 2 bases. Germline loops: CDR1 WSHSY, CDR2 SAAADI. The CDR3 here is CASSAQTGNYGYTF. The DNA of the CDR3 is TGCGCCAGCAGTGCCCAGACAGGGAACTATGGCTACACCTTC.

V gene TRBV6-1 combines with J gene TRBJ1-6, with a tentative D call TRBD1 (6 bases). V gave up 2 bases and J gave up 10 bases, with 12 bases separating them. CDR1 and CDR2 from the germline V gene are MNHNS and SASEGT. There are 14 residues in the CDR3. CDR3 nucleotide sequence: TGTGCCAGCAGTGAACAAGGGGGAGGCTCACCCCTCCACTTT. It yields the protein CASSEQGGGSPLHF.

The table lists this clone with a count of one. The chain is built from TRBV5-6 and TRBJ2-4; weak D call: TRBD1 (5 bases). This CDR3 has 14 amino acids. V was cut by 7 bases and J by 3 bases, with 14 bases left in between. Per germline, CDR1 SGHDT and CDR2 YYEEEE. CDR3: CASAPGSVKNIQYF. CDR3 DNA: TGTGCCAGCGCACCAGGGTCTGTCAAAAACATTCAGTACTTC.

V is TRBV4-3 and J is TRBJ2-7; 9 bases are shared with TRBD2. Per the germline V gene, CDR1 is LGHNA and CDR2 is YSLEER. The CDR3 extends over 15 amino acids. V gave up 1 base and J gave up 7 bases; unmatched junction bases: 8. The CDR3 coding sequence is TGCGCCAGCAGCCAAGGGTTAGCGGGAGCCAGAGAGCAGTACTTC. Translated, it gives CASSQGLAGAREQYF.

V usage is TRBV5-1 and J usage is TRBJ1-3; TRBD1 aligns across 12 bases. This CDR3 comprises 17 residues. The V gene end was trimmed by 2 bases and the J gene end by 4 bases; junction bases not matched to a gene: 7. Germline lookup yields CDR1 SGHRS and CDR2 YFSETQ. For the CDR3, the DNA is TGCGCCAGCAGCTTAGGGGACAGGGGGCTCGCCGGAAACACCATATATTTT. Encoded protein: CASSLGDRGLAGNTIYF.

This clone was detected once. The V gene is TRBV9, the J gene TRBJ2-2; 9 bases line up with TRBD2. The CDR3 totals 15 residues. Trimming at V came to 0 bases and at J to 7 bases, leaving 4 bases not matched to a gene. Germline assignment: CDR1 SGDLS and CDR2 YYNGEE. CDR3 protein: CASSVAGLAGGELFF. Written as DNA, the CDR3 is TGTGCCAGCAGCGTAGCGGGACTAGCCGGCGGGGAGCTGTTTTTT.

This clone was counted only a few times. This chain connects TRBV28 to TRBJ1-2, with a possible D match to TRBD1 (6 bases). With 5 bases removed from V and 8 bases from J, the gap between germline ends came to 18 bases. The length of the CDR3 is 14 residues. Germline V gene lookup returns CDR1 MDHEN and CDR2 SYDVKM. CDR3 sequence (DNA): TGTGCCAGCAGTGCAGGGGTTTCTGGTACGGGCTACACCTTC. It codes for CASSAGVSGTGYTF.

This clone occurred once. DNA for the CDR3: TGCGCCAGCAGCGACCGGACAGGGGGAATGGACACTGAAGCTTTCTTT. This gives the protein CASSDRTGGMDTEAFF. This chain joins TRBV5-1 and TRBJ1-1; 10 nucleotides agree with TRBD1. The CDR3 sequence is 16 residues long. Trimming at V came to 4 bases and at J to 3 bases, leaving 9 bases not matched to a gene. CDR1 is SGHRS and CDR2 is YFSETQ in the germline V gene.

The chain uses TRBV27 and TRBJ2-3, with a weak D call TRBD2 (5 bases). The CDR3 totals 13 residues. Trimming took off 6 bases at V and 0 bases at J, with 7 bases between the two ends. CDR1 and CDR2 (germline): MNHEY, SMNVEV (reference sequence). The chain's CDR3 is CASRTTSTDTQYF. CDR3 in DNA: TGTGCCAGCAGGACTACCAGCACAGATACGCAGTATTTT.

The chain has TRBV18 and TRBJ1-1; 9 bases map to TRBD1. Trimming cost V 3 bases and J 1 base; bases outside gene matches: 9. Germline CDR1 reads KGHSH; CDR2 reads LQKENI. CDR3 length: 17 residues. CDR3 region: CASSPRVPGQGNTEAFF. Here the CDR3 DNA reads TGTGCCAGCTCACCGAGGGTGCCGGGACAGGGGAACACTGAAGCTTTCTTT.

This clone has only a few counts. This chain uses TRBV25-1 with TRBJ1-1; 8 nucleotides line up with TRBD1. This CDR3 has 15 amino acids. CDR1 MGHDK and CDR2 SYGVNS come from the germline V gene. Trimming took 6 bases from V and 4 from J; bases not matched to a gene: 10. CDR3: CASSSYQQGGTEAFF. The CDR3 coding sequence is TGTGCCAGCAGCTCTTACCAACAGGGGGGCACTGAAGCTTTCTTT.

The CDR3 reads CASSPLALGRSNEQYF. CDR3 nucleotide sequence: TGTGCCAGCAGCCCTTTGGCCTTGGGAAGAAGTAACGAGCAGTACTTC. The V call is TRBV5-6, the J call TRBJ2-7; D call uncertain. Trimming removed 4 bases at V and 5 bases at J, with 22 bases between. Germline CDR1 reads SGHDT; CDR2 reads YYEEEE. This CDR3 contains 16 residues.

The chain has TRBV9 and TRBJ2-7; 7 nucleotides align to TRBD2. CDR3 length: 15 residues. Germline CDR1 SGDLS, CDR2 YYNGEE. The V gene end was trimmed by 4 bases and the J gene end by 1 base; junction bases not matched to a gene: 8. CDR3 in amino acids: CASSPWEGSSYEQYF. The CDR3 DNA sequence: TGTGCCAGCAGCCCCTGGGAGGGTAGTTCCTACGAGCAGTACTTC. Drawing the rest from reference TRBV9 and TRBJ2-7, the complete variable domain is DSGVTQTPKHLITATGQRVTLRCSPRSGDLSVYWYQQSLDQGLQFLIQYYNGEERAKGNILERFSAQQFPDLHSELNLSSLELGDSALYFCASSPWEGSSYEQYFGPGTRLTVT.

The genes are TRBV11-3 and TRBJ2-1; the match to TRBD2 covers 13 bases. Germline CDR1 and CDR2: SGHNT and YENEEA. V shed 3 bases and J 6 bases; nucleotides not matched to a gene: 2. This CDR3 comprises 15 residues. The CDR3 reads CASSLGLAGINEQFF. The CDR3 nucleotides are TGTGCCAGCAGCTTGGGACTAGCGGGGATCAATGAGCAGTTCTTC.

This clone was detected once. This sequence joins TRBV5-1 and TRBJ1-5; D is perhaps TRBD1 (5 bases). Germline CDR1 reads SGHRS; CDR2 reads YFSETQ. The CDR3 is made up of 17 amino acids. The V end was cut by 4 bases, the J end by 1 base, with 18 bases between. The CDR3 DNA follows: TGCGCCAGCAGCCGGGGGGAGTGGAATCGCAGCAATCAGCCCCAGCATTTT. Its protein product is CASSRGEWNRSNQPQHF.

The chain is built from TRBV18 and TRBJ1-6, with D possibly TRBD1 on 5 matching bases. The germline V gene encodes CDR1 KGHSH and CDR2 LQKENI. This CDR3 is built from 16 residues. Trimming took 3 bases from V and 5 from J, leaving 14 bases between them. The CDR3 spells CASSPFPGVDNSPLHF. CDR3 bases: TGTGCCAGCTCACCGTTTCCGGGGGTTGATAATTCACCCCTCCACTTT.

V is TRBV19 and J is TRBJ2-7; 11 bases fit TRBD2. The CDR3 has 16 amino acids. The ends lost 5 bases at V and 4 bases at J; junction bases unmatched: 10. CDR1 is LNHDA and CDR2 is SQIVND in the germline V gene (reference sequence). CDR3 DNA: TGTGCCAGTAGTTCAGAAATGACTAGCGGGGCGTACGAGCAGTACTTC. Residues: CASSSEMTSGAYEQYF.

V and J are TRBV7-9 and TRBJ2-5, with D perhaps matching TRBD1 (6 bases). In germline, CDR1 is SEHNR, CDR2 FQNEAQ (reference sequence). The CDR3 is 15 amino acids. Trimming shortened V by 5 bases and J by 4 bases, and 17 bases separated the two germline ends. The CDR3 nucleotides are TGTGCCAGCAGCCGACATCAGGGGTTAGGAGAGACCCAGTACTTC. Translated: CASSRHQGLGETQYF.

The gene calls are TRBV7-2 and TRBJ2-3, with 11 bases matching TRBD1. CDR3 length: 15 amino acids. Losses at the gene ends were 5 bases for V and 6 bases for J; bases not matched to a gene: 7. CDR1 and CDR2 from the germline V gene are SGHTA and FQGNSA. CDR3 DNA: TGTGCCAGCAGCCGCGGGACAGGGGGTTCGGATACGCAGTATTTT. Translated: CASSRGTGGSDTQYF.

The chain recombines TRBV2 with TRBJ1-2; 10 nucleotides line up with TRBD1. V was pared by 4 bases and J by 3 bases, with 5 bases of the junction left unmatched. Germline V gives CDR1 SNHLY, CDR2 FYNNEI. The CDR3 consists of 15 residues. The CDR3: CASSGDRGWDYGYTF. CDR3 DNA: TGTGCCAGCAGTGGGGACAGGGGATGGGACTATGGCTACACCTTC.

V usage is TRBV20-1 and J usage is TRBJ2-1; the D is unclear. Germline-derived CDR1 and CDR2 are DFQATT and SNEGSKA (reference sequence). The CDR3 runs 11 residues. Trimming cost V 0 bases and J 8 bases, with 5 bases left between them. The CDR3: CSARDLDEQFF. For the CDR3, the DNA is TGCAGTGCTAGAGATCTCGATGAGCAGTTCTTC.

In regard to this clone: Other nucleotide sequences in the sample specify the same CDR3. This chain connects TRBV11-2 to TRBJ2-3; D is undetermined. V dropped 1 base and J dropped 7 bases, with 3 bases sitting between them. The CDR3 has 11 residues. Germline V gene data show CDR1 as SGHAT and CDR2 as FQNNGV. The CDR3 coding sequence is TGTGCCAGCAGCTTAGCTAATACGCAGTATTTT. This sequence encodes CASSLANTQYF.

As DNA, the CDR3 is TGCGCCAGCAGCCTCGGTACCCTTCGCGTTACTGAAGCTTTCTTT. Encoded protein: CASSLGTLRVTEAFF. The chain is built from TRBV5-1 and TRBJ1-1; D gene ambiguous. The V end was cut by 4 bases, the J end by 5 bases, with 18 bases between. Germline V lookup: CDR1 SGHRS, CDR2 YFSETQ. This CDR3 comprises 15 residues.

V usage is TRBV7-8 and J usage is TRBJ2-1, with D tentatively TRBD1 (5 bases). V lost 5 bases, J lost 6 bases, and 17 bases lay in between. The CDR3 has 15 amino acids. The V gene's germline CDR1 is SGHVS and CDR2 FQNEAQ. The CDR3 nucleotides read TGTGCCAGCAGCCTGAGAACTGGGGCCCTCAATGAGCAGTTCTTC. This translates into CASSLRTGALNEQFF.

The chain uses TRBV5-1 and TRBJ2-3; TRBD1 or TRBD2 may be the D gene (7 bases each). V was cut by 4 bases and J by 1 base, with 19 bases left in between. The germline gives CDR1 SGHRS, CDR2 YFSETQ. This CDR3 contains 17 residues. CDR3 DNA: TGCGCCAGCAGCGAGGCGTGGCAGGGGGGGCGCACAGATACGCAGTATTTT. Protein: CASSEAWQGGRTDTQYF.

The chain employs TRBV4-1 and TRBJ1-3; D call uncertain. Per the germline V gene, CDR1 is MGHRA and CDR2 is YSYEKL. The CDR3 length is 17 residues. V was pared by 0 bases and J by 2 bases, with 14 bases between. The CDR3 region is CASSQDIGLGTGNTIYF. The DNA for the CDR3 is TGCGCCAGCAGCCAAGATATCGGCTTGGGCACTGGAAACACCATATATTTT.